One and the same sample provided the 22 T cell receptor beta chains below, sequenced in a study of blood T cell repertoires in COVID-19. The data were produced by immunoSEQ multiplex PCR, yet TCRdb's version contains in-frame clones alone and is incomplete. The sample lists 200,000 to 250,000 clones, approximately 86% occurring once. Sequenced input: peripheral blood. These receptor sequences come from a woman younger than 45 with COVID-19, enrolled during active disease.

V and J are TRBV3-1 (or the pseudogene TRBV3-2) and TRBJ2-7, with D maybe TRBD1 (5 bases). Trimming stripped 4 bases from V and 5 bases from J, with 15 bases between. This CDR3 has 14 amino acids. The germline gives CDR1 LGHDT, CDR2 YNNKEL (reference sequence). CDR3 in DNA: TGTGCCAGCAGCCCTCAGGGCAGGGCCCACGAGCAGTACTTC. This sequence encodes CASSPQGRAHEQYF.

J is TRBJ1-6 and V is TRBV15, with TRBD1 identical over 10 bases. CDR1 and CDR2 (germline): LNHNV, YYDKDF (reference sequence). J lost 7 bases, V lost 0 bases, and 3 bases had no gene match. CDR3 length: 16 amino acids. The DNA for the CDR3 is TGTGCCACCAGCAGAGAGAGGACAGGGGGAAATTCACCCCTCCACTTT. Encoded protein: CATSRERTGGNSPLHF.

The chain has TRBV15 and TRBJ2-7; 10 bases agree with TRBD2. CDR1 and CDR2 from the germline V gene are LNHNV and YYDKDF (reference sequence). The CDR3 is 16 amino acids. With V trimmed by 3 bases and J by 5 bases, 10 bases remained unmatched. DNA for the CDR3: TGTGCCACCAGCAGGGATAGCGGGAGGAGGATACACGAGCAGTACTTC. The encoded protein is CATSRDSGRRIHEQYF.

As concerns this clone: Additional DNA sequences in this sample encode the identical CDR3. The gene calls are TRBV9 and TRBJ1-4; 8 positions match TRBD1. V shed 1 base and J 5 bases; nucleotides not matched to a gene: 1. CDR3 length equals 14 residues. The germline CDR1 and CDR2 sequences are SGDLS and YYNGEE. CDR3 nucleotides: TGTGCCAGCAGCGTACAGGGGGCGAATGAAAAACTGTTTTTT. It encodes CASSVQGANEKLFF.

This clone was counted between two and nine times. CDR3 protein: CASTLGQPNTEAFF. CDR3 sequence (DNA): TGCGCCAGCACCCTGGGGCAGCCGAACACTGAAGCTTTCTTT. V usage is TRBV5-1 and J usage is TRBJ1-1, with TRBD1 as a possible D gene (5 bases). CDR1 and CDR2 from the germline V gene are SGHRS and YFSETQ. The CDR3 loop spans 14 amino acids. Between the trimmed V and J ends, which lost 6 bases and 1 base, there was a span of 13 bases. The variable domain in full, completed from reference TRBV5-1 and TRBJ1-1, reads KAGVTQTPRYLIKTRGQQVTLSCSPISGHRSVSWYQQTPGQGLQFLFEYFSETQRNKGNFPGRFSGRQFSNSRSEMNVSTLELGDSALYLCASTLGQPNTEAFFGQGTRLTVV.

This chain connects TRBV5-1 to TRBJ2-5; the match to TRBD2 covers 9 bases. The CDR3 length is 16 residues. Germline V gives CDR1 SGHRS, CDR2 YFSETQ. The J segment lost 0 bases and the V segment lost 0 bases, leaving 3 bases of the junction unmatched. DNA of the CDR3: TGCGCCAGCAGCTTGGGTCTAGCGGGAAACCAAGAGACCCAGTACTTC. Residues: CASSLGLAGNQETQYF.

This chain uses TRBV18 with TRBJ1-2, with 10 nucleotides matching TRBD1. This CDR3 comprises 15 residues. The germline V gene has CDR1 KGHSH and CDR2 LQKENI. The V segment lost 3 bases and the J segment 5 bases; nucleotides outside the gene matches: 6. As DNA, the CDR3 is TGTGCCAGCTCACCGGGACAGGGGATTGGGTATGGCTACACCTTC. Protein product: CASSPGQGIGYGYTF.

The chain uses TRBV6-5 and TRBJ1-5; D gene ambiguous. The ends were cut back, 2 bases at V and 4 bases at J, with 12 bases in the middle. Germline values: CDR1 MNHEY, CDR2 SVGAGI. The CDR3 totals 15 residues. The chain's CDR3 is CASSYKAGFNQPQHF. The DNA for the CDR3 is TGTGCCAGCAGTTACAAGGCCGGGTTTAATCAGCCCCAGCATTTT.

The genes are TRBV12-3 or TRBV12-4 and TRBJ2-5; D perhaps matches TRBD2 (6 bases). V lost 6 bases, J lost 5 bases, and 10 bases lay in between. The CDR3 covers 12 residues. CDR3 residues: CASRLEGETQYF. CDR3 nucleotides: TGTGCCAGCAGATTGGAGGGGGAGACCCAGTACTTC.

The CDR3 bases are TGCGCCAGCAGCCAAGATGGGCAGGGGAAAGATACGCAGTATTTT. Translation: CASSQDGQGKDTQYF. The V gene is TRBV4-1, the J gene TRBJ2-3, with D perhaps TRBD1 (6 bases). Germline V gene lookup returns CDR1 MGHRA and CDR2 YSYEKL. Deletions cut 0 bases from V and 5 bases from J, with 12 bases between. This CDR3 contains 15 residues.

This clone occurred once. CDR3 DNA sequence: TGTGCCAGCAGCTTGAACAGGGGTAGCACAGATACGCAGTATTTT. Translation gives CASSLNRGSTDTQYF. The genes are TRBV13 and TRBJ2-3; 7 nucleotides match TRBD1. Trimming took 3 bases from V and 0 from J; bases not matched to a gene: 3. The CDR3 length is 15 residues. In germline, CDR1 is PRHDT, CDR2 FYEKMQ (reference sequence). The full variable domain, completed using reference TRBV13 and TRBJ2-3, is AAGVIQSPRHLIKEKRETATLKCYPIPRHDTVYWYQQGPGQDPQFLISFYEKMQSDKGSIPDRFSAQQFSDYHSELNMSSLELGDSALYFCASSLNRGSTDTQYFGPGTRLTVL.

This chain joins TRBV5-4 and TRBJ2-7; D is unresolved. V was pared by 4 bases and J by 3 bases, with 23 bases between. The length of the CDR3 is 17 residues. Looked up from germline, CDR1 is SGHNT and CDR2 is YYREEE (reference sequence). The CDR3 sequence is CASSDEIKRPRVYEQYF. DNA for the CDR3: TGTGCCAGCAGCGACGAGATTAAGCGACCCAGAGTCTACGAGCAGTACTTC.

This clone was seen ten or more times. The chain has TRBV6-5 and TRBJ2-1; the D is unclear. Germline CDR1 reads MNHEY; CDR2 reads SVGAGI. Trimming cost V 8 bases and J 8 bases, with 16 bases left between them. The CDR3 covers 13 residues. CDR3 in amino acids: CASCKRPRDEQFF. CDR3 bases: TGTGCCAGCTGTAAACGTCCCCGCGATGAGCAGTTCTTC.

CDR3 residues: CASSLALVDRGGKAFF. The CDR3 coding sequence is TGCGCCAGCAGCTTGGCTTTGGTGGACAGGGGGGGAAAAGCTTTCTTT. The rearrangement links TRBV5-1 to TRBJ1-1; 10 bases are a match to TRBD1. The V gene's germline CDR1 is SGHRS and CDR2 YFSETQ. Losses at the gene ends were 0 bases for V and 9 bases for J; bases not matched to a gene: 11. This CDR3 has 16 residues. Full variable domain (remainder filled in from reference TRBV5-1 and TRBJ1-1): KAGVTQTPRYLIKTRGQQVTLSCSPISGHRSVSWYQQTPGQGLQFLFEYFSETQRNKGNFPGRFSGRQFSNSRSEMNVSTLELGDSALYLCASSLALVDRGGKAFFGQGTRLTVV.

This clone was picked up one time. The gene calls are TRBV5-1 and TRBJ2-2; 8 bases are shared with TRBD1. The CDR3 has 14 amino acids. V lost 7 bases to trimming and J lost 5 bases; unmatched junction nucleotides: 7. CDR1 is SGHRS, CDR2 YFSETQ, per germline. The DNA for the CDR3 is TGCGCCAGCTCCGTGACAGGGGAAACCGGGGAGCTGTTTTTT. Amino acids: CASSVTGETGELFF.

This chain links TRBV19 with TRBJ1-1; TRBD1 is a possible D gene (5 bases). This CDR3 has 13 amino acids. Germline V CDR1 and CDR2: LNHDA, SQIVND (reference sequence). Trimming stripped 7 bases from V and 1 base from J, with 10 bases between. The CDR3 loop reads CASIDRKNTEAFF. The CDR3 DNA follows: TGTGCCAGTATCGACAGAAAGAACACTGAAGCTTTCTTT.

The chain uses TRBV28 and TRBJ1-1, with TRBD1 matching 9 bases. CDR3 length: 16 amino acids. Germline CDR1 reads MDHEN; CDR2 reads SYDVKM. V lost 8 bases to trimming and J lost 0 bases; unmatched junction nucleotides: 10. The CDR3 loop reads CASPRDRELMNTEAFF. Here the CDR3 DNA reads TGTGCCAGCCCCCGGGACAGGGAACTCATGAACACTGAAGCTTTCTTT.

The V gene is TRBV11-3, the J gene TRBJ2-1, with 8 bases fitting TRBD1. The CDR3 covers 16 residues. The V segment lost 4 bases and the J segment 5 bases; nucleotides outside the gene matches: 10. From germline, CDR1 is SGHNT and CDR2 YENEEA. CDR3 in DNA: TGTGCCAGCAGCTCTCAAGACCGGACAGGGAACAATGAGCAGTTCTTC. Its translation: CASSSQDRTGNNEQFF.

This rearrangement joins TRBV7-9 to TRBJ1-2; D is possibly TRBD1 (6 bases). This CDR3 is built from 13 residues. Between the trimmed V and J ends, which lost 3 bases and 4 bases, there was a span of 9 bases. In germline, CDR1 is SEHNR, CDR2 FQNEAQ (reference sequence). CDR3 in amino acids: CASSFDRFYGYTF. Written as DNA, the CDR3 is TGTGCCAGCAGCTTCGACAGGTTCTATGGCTACACCTTC.

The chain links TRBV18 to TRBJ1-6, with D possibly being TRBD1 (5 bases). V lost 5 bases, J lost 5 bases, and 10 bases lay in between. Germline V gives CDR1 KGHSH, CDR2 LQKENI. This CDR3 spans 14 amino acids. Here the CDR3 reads CASSGGSDNSPLHF. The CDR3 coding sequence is TGTGCCAGCTCAGGGGGGTCTGATAATTCACCCCTCCACTTT.

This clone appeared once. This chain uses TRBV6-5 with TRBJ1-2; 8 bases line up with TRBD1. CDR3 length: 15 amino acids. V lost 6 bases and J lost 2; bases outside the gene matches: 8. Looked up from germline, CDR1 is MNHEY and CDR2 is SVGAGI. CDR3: CASRTTGARNYGYTF. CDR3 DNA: TGTGCCAGCAGAACGACAGGGGCGCGGAACTATGGCTACACCTTC.

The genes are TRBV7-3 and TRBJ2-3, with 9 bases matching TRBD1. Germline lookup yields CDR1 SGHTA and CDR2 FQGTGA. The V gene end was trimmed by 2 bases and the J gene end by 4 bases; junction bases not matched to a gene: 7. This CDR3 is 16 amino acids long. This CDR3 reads CASSLLGQGMADTQYF. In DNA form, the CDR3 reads TGTGCCAGCAGCTTACTAGGACAGGGGATGGCAGATACGCAGTATTTT.